This record covers a single T cell receptor beta chain. With 4 bases clipped from V and 3 bases from J, the junction kept 5 bases outside the gene matches. This CDR3 is 14 amino acids long. Looked up from germline, CDR1 is KGHSH and CDR2 is LQKENI. The sample belongs to a study of blood T cell repertoires in COVID-19. Measured with immunoSEQ multiplex PCR; TCRdb has only the in-frame clones, and not every one. This sample has over 130,000 clones, with roughly 80% found just once. This TCR derives from a woman aged 45-59 years with active or convalescent COVID-19. Sequencing used peripheral blood. This sequence joins TRBV18 and TRBJ1-1; 7 positions match TRBD1. The CDR3 loop reads CASSRGTADTEAFF. The CDR3 DNA is TGTGCCAGCTCACGAGGGACAGCGGACACTGAAGCTTTCTTT.